Each of the 21 T cell receptor beta chains below was sequenced from the same sample in a study of identical twins. TCRdb passed the 5' RACE reads through MiXCR, listing each CDR3 protein once. The data hold around 680,000 distinct CDR3 sequences, with around 8.6% observed a single time. These data were also filed under a second study, of yellow fever vaccine responses in identical twins.

What was sequenced was PBMCs. The receptors originated from a young woman in good health.

This clonotype was seen a handful of times. The chain couples TRBV12-3 or TRBV12-4 to TRBJ2-2; D is uncertain. V was cut by 6 bases and J by 0 bases, with 11 bases left in between. The CDR3 sequence is 15 residues long. CDR3 DNA: TGTGCCAGCAGCACACCAGATACGAACACCGGGGAGCTGTTTTTT. Its protein is CASSTPDTNTGELFF.

The sample holds a few counts of this clonotype. The rearrangement links TRBV9 to TRBJ1-3; D uncertain. Trimming shortened V by 3 bases and J by 5 bases, and 6 bases separated the two germline ends. Germline values: CDR1 SGDLS, CDR2 YYNGEE. The CDR3 covers 12 residues. Written as DNA, the CDR3 is TGTGCCAGCAGCGCCCCAAGAAACACCATATATTTT. Translating it yields CASSAPRNTIYF.

This clonotype was seen more than once but under ten times. The chain joins TRBV6-1 to TRBJ2-2, with D possibly being TRBD2 (5 bases). The CDR3 loop spans 14 amino acids. The V end lost 8 bases, the J end lost 0 bases, and 10 bases lay between the germline ends. Germline CDR1 reads MNHNS; CDR2 reads SASEGT. As DNA, the CDR3 is TGTGCCAGCGCGGTCGGGGCGAACACCGGGGAGCTGTTTTTT. Protein sequence: CASAVGANTGELFF.

This clonotype was observed at least ten times. V is TRBV12-3 or TRBV12-4 and J is TRBJ2-4; D perhaps matches TRBD2 (6 bases). This CDR3 is built from 14 residues. V gave up 7 bases and J gave up 8 bases, with 18 bases separating them. The CDR3 DNA reads as TGTGCCAGCAACGAAAATGGGGGGATCCACATTCAGTACTTC. Translating it yields CASNENGGIHIQYF.

This clonotype was counted a few times. The chain has TRBV27 and TRBJ2-2; weak D call: TRBD2 (6 bases). The germline V gene encodes CDR1 MNHEY and CDR2 SMNVEV (reference sequence). Trimming removed 0 bases from V and 1 base from J, with 9 bases in between. CDR3 length: 16 amino acids. The CDR3 sequence: CASSLSGEVNTGELFF. In DNA, the CDR3 is TGTGCCAGCAGTTTATCTGGGGAGGTGAACACCGGGGAGCTGTTTTTT.

This clonotype was counted at least ten times. The chain employs TRBV12-3 or TRBV12-4 and TRBJ1-4; 9 bases fit TRBD1. The V gene end was trimmed by 6 bases and the J gene end by 7 bases; junction bases not matched to a gene: 9. The CDR3 extends over 15 amino acids. The CDR3 bases are TGTGCCAGCAGCAATACCGGACAGGGGAGTGAAAAACTGTTTTTT. This encodes CASSNTGQGSEKLFF.

This clonotype has more than one count but fewer than ten. J is TRBJ2-7 and V is TRBV3-1, with D possibly being TRBD1 (6 bases). The germline gives CDR1 LGHDT, CDR2 YNNKEL (reference sequence). Trimming cost V 4 bases and J 5 bases, with 12 bases left between them. The CDR3 has 13 residues. The CDR3 DNA sequence: TGTGCCAGCAGCCCCTCCAGGGGTGACGAGCAGTACTTC. As protein: CASSPSRGDEQYF.

This clonotype came up many times. This chain uses TRBV4-2 with TRBJ1-4; D perhaps matches TRBD1 (5 bases). This CDR3 spans 16 amino acids. Looked up from germline, CDR1 is LGHNA and CDR2 is YNFKEQ. The germline V and J ends were trimmed by 4 bases and 5 bases, with 17 bases remaining between them. CDR3 amino acids: CASSPRGVTANEKLFF. The DNA for the CDR3 is TGTGCCAGCAGCCCCCGGGGGGTGACGGCCAATGAAAAACTGTTTTTT.

V and J are TRBV3-1 and TRBJ2-5, with 10 bases aligning to TRBD1. V shed 4 bases, J shed 5 bases, and the junction held 10 bases outside the gene matches. Per germline, CDR1 LGHDT and CDR2 YNNKEL (reference sequence). The CDR3 has 16 amino acids. CDR3 nucleotides: TGTGCCAGCAGCCGCCGACAGGGGGCGCCGGGGGAGACCCAGTACTTC. Translated, it gives CASSRRQGAPGETQYF.

This clonotype was observed a few times. The V call is TRBV9, the J call TRBJ2-2; 11 nucleotides match TRBD1. Germline CDR1 reads SGDLS; CDR2 reads YYNGEE. With V trimmed by 5 bases and J by 4 bases, 4 bases remained unmatched. This CDR3 spans 15 amino acids. CDR3 nucleotides: TGTGCCAGCAGTACCGGGACAGGGGGCACCGGGGAGCTGTTTTTT. Protein product: CASSTGTGGTGELFF.

This clonotype came up many times. This sequence joins TRBV29-1 and TRBJ2-5; D ambiguous. V was clipped by 2 bases and J by 4 bases, with 5 bases between them. The CDR3 totals 11 residues. Germline CDR1 and CDR2: SQVTM and ANQGSEA. CDR3 residues: CSVEWGETQYF. For the CDR3, the DNA is TGCAGCGTTGAATGGGGAGAGACCCAGTACTTC.

This chain connects TRBV6-5 to TRBJ1-1; TRBD1 aligns across 8 bases. After removal of 2 bases from V and 0 bases from J, the junction contained 2 bases not matched to a gene. Germline V gives CDR1 MNHEY, CDR2 SVGAGI. CDR3 length equals 15 residues. The CDR3 sequence is CASSYPDRVNTEAFF. In nucleotides, the CDR3 is TGTGCCAGCAGTTACCCGGACAGGGTGAACACTGAAGCTTTCTTT.

The V call is TRBV10-3, the J call TRBJ2-7; 8 positions agree with TRBD2. The trim removed 6 bases at V and 5 bases at J, leaving 9 bases unmatched. The germline V gene has CDR1 ENHRY and CDR2 SYGVKD. The CDR3 spans 14 residues. CDR3 in amino acids: CAIRPGGLANEQYF. The CDR3 DNA sequence: TGTGCCATCAGGCCCGGAGGACTAGCAAACGAGCAGTACTTC.

J is TRBJ2-1 and V is TRBV3-1; TRBD1 agrees at 7 bases. The CDR3 contains 17 residues. V lost 0 bases and J lost 3; bases outside the gene matches: 8. CDR1 LGHDT and CDR2 YNNKEL come from the germline V gene (reference sequence). The CDR3: CASSQEQGKVGYNEQFF. CDR3 bases: TGTGCCAGCAGCCAAGAACAGGGGAAAGTCGGCTACAATGAGCAGTTCTTC.

This clonotype was seen a few times. The CDR3 is CASSLALGLLAEETQYF. CDR3 coding DNA: TGTGCCAGCAGCTTAGCCCTGGGTCTGCTAGCGGAAGAGACCCAGTACTTC. The chain has TRBV7-8 and TRBJ2-5, with 7 bases lining up with TRBD2. Germline values: CDR1 SGHVS, CDR2 FQNEAQ. The CDR3 sequence is 17 residues long. V gave up 0 bases and J gave up 3 bases; unmatched junction bases: 10.

This clonotype was observed a handful of times. The chain links TRBV9 to TRBJ2-1; tentative D call: TRBD1 (6 bases). Germline V CDR1 and CDR2: SGDLS, YYNGEE. Trimming took 4 bases from V and 2 from J, leaving 13 bases between them. The CDR3 spans 15 residues. CDR3: CASSPTGWTYNEQFF. CDR3 DNA: TGTGCCAGCAGCCCGACAGGCTGGACCTACAATGAGCAGTTCTTC. Full variable domain (rest looked up from reference TRBV9 and TRBJ2-1): DSGVTQTPKHLITATGQRVTLRCSPRSGDLSVYWYQQSLDQGLQFLIQYYNGEERAKGNILERFSAQQFPDLHSELNLSSLELGDSALYFCASSPTGWTYNEQFFGPGTRLTVL.

V is TRBV15 and J is TRBJ2-7; TRBD2 aligns across 10 bases. Trimming removed 3 bases from V and 4 bases from J; junction bases left unmatched: 6. This CDR3 has 15 amino acids. Germline assignment: CDR1 LNHNV and CDR2 YYDKDF (reference sequence). Here the CDR3 reads CATSRDPGLAYEQYF. CDR3 bases: TGTGCCACCAGCAGGGACCCGGGACTAGCGTACGAGCAGTACTTC.

The chain uses TRBV25-1 and TRBJ2-3; possible D gene TRBD2, 5 bases. The germline V gene encodes CDR1 MGHDK and CDR2 SYGVNS. The V and J ends lost 7 bases and 0 bases respectively, with 14 bases between them. This CDR3 spans 15 amino acids. The CDR3 region has the DNA TGTGCCAGCACCGGAGCGGCGCCTAGCACAGATACGCAGTATTTT. Translation: CASTGAAPSTDTQYF.

The gene calls are TRBV20-1 and TRBJ2-1; D gene unclear. V was clipped by 4 bases and J by 5 bases, with 21 bases between them. The CDR3 has 16 amino acids. The germline V gene encodes CDR1 DFQATT and CDR2 SNEGSKA (reference sequence). CDR3 nucleotide sequence: TGCAGTGCTACCTGTTATTTTTGCGAGAACGACAATGAGCAGTTCTTC. Translated: CSATCYFCENDNEQFF.

V is TRBV14 and J is TRBJ2-3; unclear D gene. With 0 bases removed from V and 2 bases from J, the gap between germline ends came to 9 bases. The CDR3 sequence is 15 residues long. Germline CDR1 SGHDN, CDR2 FVKESK. Written as DNA, the CDR3 is TGTGCCAGCAGCCAAGATCTGGCCTCCACAGATACGCAGTATTTT. This sequence encodes CASSQDLASTDTQYF.

This clonotype was counted a few times. The V and J genes are TRBV7-2 and TRBJ1-5; TRBD1 might be the D (5 bases). The CDR3 length is 17 residues. From germline, CDR1 is SGHTA and CDR2 FQGNSA. V was cut by 5 bases and J by 0 bases, with 17 bases left in between. The CDR3 DNA reads TGTGCCAGCAGCCCCCTTGCGGGGGGTAATAGCAATCAGCCCCAGCATTTT. Its translation is CASSPLAGGNSNQPQHF.